This T cell receptor beta chain was sequenced for a study of cytomegalovirus exposure and HLA in healthy donors. The wider study: Genotyping of 430 or so donors showed that 65% to 90% belonged to the Caucasian-associated ancestry cluster. Study outcomes and limitations: In a later analysis, HLA-associated beta chains showed higher expansion and lower generation probabilities than comparable chains. TCR beta chain V- and J-gene trimming was linked, in a later analysis, to a missense variant in DCLRE1C. Generally TCR sequences proved uncommon, though certain public TCRs appeared in numerous donors.

60 Vbeta and 13 Jbeta primers were used in PCR. Using immunoSEQ multiplex PCR, the repertoire was profiled, and TCRdb retains in-frame clones only, with some absent. Seen here are 150,000 to 200,000 clones, roughly 13% observed once, and the top ten hold about 7.8%. CDR3 length: 16 amino acids. Per germline, CDR1 SSHAT and CDR2 FNYEAQ (reference sequence). With regard to this clone: What it recognizes is unknown. Relative to the germline gene, one junction end is altered; a read error may explain this.

The sequenced material came from PBMCs. V gene TRBV7-7 combines with J gene TRBJ2-2; weak D call: TRBD1 (6 bases). The origin of this receptor is a man aged 50 to 60 in good health and CMV-seropositive. The CDR3 loop is CASSIGATGNTGELFF. The CDR3 DNA is TGTGCTAGCAGCATTGGAGCGACAGGGAACACCGGGGAGCTGTTTTTT.